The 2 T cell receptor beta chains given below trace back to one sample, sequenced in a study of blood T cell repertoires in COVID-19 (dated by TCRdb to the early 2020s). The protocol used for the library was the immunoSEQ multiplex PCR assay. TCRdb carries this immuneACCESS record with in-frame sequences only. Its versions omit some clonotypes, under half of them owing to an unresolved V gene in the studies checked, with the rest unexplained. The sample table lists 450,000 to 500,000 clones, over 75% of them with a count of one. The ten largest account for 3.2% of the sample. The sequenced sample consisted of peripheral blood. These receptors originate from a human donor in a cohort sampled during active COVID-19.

The CDR3 loop is CASSLTTGGPAEQYF. CDR3 nucleotides: TGTGCCAGCAGCTTAACTACGGGAGGGCCAGCCGAGCAGTACTTC. V usage is TRBV7-3 and J usage is TRBJ2-7, with 8 bases lining up with TRBD2. Germline V gene lookup returns CDR1 SGHTA and CDR2 FQGTGA. There are 15 residues in the CDR3. V gave up 0 bases and J gave up 6 bases; unmatched junction bases: 7.

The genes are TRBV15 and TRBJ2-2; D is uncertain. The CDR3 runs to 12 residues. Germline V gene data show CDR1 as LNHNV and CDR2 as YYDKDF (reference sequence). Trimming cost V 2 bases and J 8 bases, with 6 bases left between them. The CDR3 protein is CATSRPRGELFF. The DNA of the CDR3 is TGTGCCACCAGCAGACCCCGGGGGGAGCTGTTTTTT.